The present TCR beta chain was sequenced within a study of T cells in Graves' hyperthyroidism and ophthalmopathy. This clonotype was seen at least ten times. Per germline, CDR1 GTSNPN and CDR2 SVGIG (reference sequence). The CDR3 loop spans 13 amino acids. Losses at the gene ends were 4 bases for V and 4 bases for J; bases not matched to a gene: 6. Researchers amplified the TCR beta CDR3 regions from RNA transcripts. Carried out on the TCR CDR3, a first-round RT-PCR used the HTBI primer set. TCRdb used MiXCR to reprocess the multiplex PCR reads, holding one entry per CDR3 protein. Altogether hundreds of thousands of distinct CDR3 sequences are present, roughly an eighth being singletons, with the ten largest covering around a tenth.

This sequence originates from a woman between 18 and 29 years old with Graves' hyperthyroidism. The chain uses TRBV30 and TRBJ2-7; 8 nucleotides match TRBD1. What was sequenced was blood. The CDR3 DNA follows: TGTGCCTGGAAGGGACAGGCTAGGTACGAGCAGTACTTC. This gives the protein CAWKGQARYEQYF. Combining the CDR3 with reference TRBV30 and TRBJ2-7 gives the whole variable domain SQTIHQWPATLVQPVGSPLSLECTVEGTSNPNLYWYRQAAGRGLQLLFYSVGIGQISSEVPQNLSASRPQDRQFILSSKKLLLSDSGFYLCAWKGQARYEQYFGPGTRLTVT.